Only a few counts were recorded for the clone carrying this TCR beta chain. Its target is not known. The table came from immunoSEQ multiplex PCR; TCRdb's copy has only in-frame clones and leaves some out. The repertoire consists of some 130,000 clones, with roughly 91% occurring once and the leading ten covering approximately 6.8%. These data come from a study of T cell responses to AZD1222 COVID-19 vaccine. Study-wide points: Dominant at 160-218 and 743-854, vaccine-associated CD4 TCRs also spanned spike.

The germline V gene encodes CDR1 SGHTA and CDR2 FQGNSA. V dropped 0 bases and J dropped 1; count of bases not matched to a gene: 0. There are 16 residues in the CDR3. The V call is TRBV7-2, the J call TRBJ2-2; 9 positions match TRBD2. The sequence was collected from an adult who received the AZD1222 COVID-19 vaccine. The source material was peripheral blood, sampled 28 days after the second AZD1222 dose. CDR3 in DNA: TGTGCCAGCAGCTTAGCAGCGGGGGGGAACACCGGGGAGCTGTTTTTT. This encodes CASSLAAGGNTGELFF.